One and the same sample provided the 14 T cell receptor beta chains below, sequenced in a study of OX40 agonist ivuxolimab in advanced cancers. Libraries were prepared by immunoSEQ multiplex PCR; TCRdb keeps only in-frame clonotypes and omits some of them. The sample lists tens of thousands of clones, approximately 83% seen once, with roughly 5.5% in the top ten. The sequencing here drew on CD4+ or CD8+ T cells sorted from blood, taken in a trial of the OX40 agonist ivuxolimab. These receptors all stem from an adult with an advanced solid tumor such as melanoma, head and neck, liver or kidney cancer.

The chain employs TRBV10-1 and TRBJ2-1; D possibly matches TRBD1 or TRBD2 (5 bases each). The CDR3 extends over 14 amino acids. CDR1 and CDR2 from the germline V gene are WNHNN and SYGVQD (reference sequence). Trimming removed 2 bases at V and 6 bases at J, with 11 bases between. The CDR3 spells CASSERVGTNEQFF. The CDR3 region has the DNA TGCGCCAGCAGTGAGAGGGTGGGGACCAATGAGCAGTTCTTC.

The gene calls are TRBV6-5 and TRBJ1-4, with D perhaps TRBD1 (5 bases). V was cut by 8 bases and J by 4 bases, with 17 bases left in between. This CDR3 has 15 residues. Germline CDR1 reads MNHEY; CDR2 reads SVGAGI. The CDR3 sequence is CASGRDRDGNEKLFF. The CDR3 DNA reads TGTGCCAGCGGGAGGGATCGGGACGGTAATGAAAAACTGTTTTTT.

This rearrangement joins TRBV7-9 to TRBJ2-1; 8 bases line up with TRBD2. V was clipped by 1 base and J by 4 bases; unmatched bases: 15. The CDR3 totals 19 residues. In germline, CDR1 is SEHNR, CDR2 FQNEAQ (reference sequence). CDR3 region: CASSLVLADLYMSYNEQFF. The CDR3 bases are TGTGCCAGCAGCTTAGTACTAGCGGACCTCTATATGTCGTACAATGAGCAGTTCTTC.

V and J are TRBV15 and TRBJ2-1, with 11 bases lining up with TRBD2. The length of the CDR3 is 15 residues. The J segment lost 6 bases and the V segment lost 4 bases, leaving 5 bases of the junction unmatched. Germline V gene sequence: CDR1 LNHNV, CDR2 YYDKDF (reference sequence). The CDR3 DNA reads as TGTGCCACCAGCATCACTAGCGGGAGTTCCAATGAGCAGTTCTTC. As protein: CATSITSGSSNEQFF.

This clone was detected only a few times. The V gene is TRBV9, the J gene TRBJ2-1, with 7 bases aligning to TRBD2. Germline loops: CDR1 SGDLS, CDR2 YYNGEE. The CDR3 has 18 residues. V was pared by 0 bases and J by 0 bases, with 9 bases of the junction left unmatched. The CDR3 DNA is TGTGCCAGCAGCGTAGTAGGGGAGCGGGGAAGCTCCTACAATGAGCAGTTCTTC. As protein: CASSVVGERGSSYNEQFF.

V and J are TRBV5-1 and TRBJ2-7, with D possibly matching TRBD1 (5 bases). This CDR3 contains 12 residues. Trimming left V 4 bases short and J 5 bases short, with 10 bases between. The germline CDR1 and CDR2 sequences are SGHRS and YFSETQ. In DNA form, the CDR3 reads TGCGCCAGCAGCGTGCAGGGTGACGAGCAGTACTTC. Protein: CASSVQGDEQYF. Full variable domain (missing parts from reference TRBV5-1 and TRBJ2-7): KAGVTQTPRYLIKTRGQQVTLSCSPISGHRSVSWYQQTPGQGLQFLFEYFSETQRNKGNFPGRFSGRQFSNSRSEMNVSTLELGDSALYLCASSVQGDEQYFGPGTRLTVT.

This chain links TRBV27 with TRBJ2-1; 8 nucleotides agree with TRBD1. This CDR3 has 15 residues. V was pared by 3 bases and J by 2 bases, with 3 bases of the junction left unmatched. Germline V CDR1 and CDR2: MNHEY, SMNVEV (reference sequence). The CDR3 DNA is TGTGCCAGCAGTTTTGCAGGGGGCCCCTACAATGAGCAGTTCTTC. Its protein is CASSFAGGPYNEQFF.

The chain couples TRBV11-2 to TRBJ1-1; 7 nucleotides match TRBD1. The CDR3 is 16 residues long. V was pared by 7 bases and J by 1 base, with 12 bases of the junction left unmatched. Germline values: CDR1 SGHAT, CDR2 FQNNGV. CDR3 in amino acids: CASTNLRTGANTEAFF. In DNA form, the CDR3 reads TGTGCCAGCACCAACCTTAGAACAGGGGCGAACACTGAAGCTTTCTTT.

The J gene is TRBJ2-3, the V gene TRBV29-1, with 9 nucleotides matching TRBD2. CDR3 size: 14 residues. V was pared by 5 bases and J by 4 bases, with 7 bases of the junction left unmatched. Germline lookup yields CDR1 SQVTM and CDR2 ANQGSEA. CDR3 amino acids: CSVPRVAGADTQYF. The CDR3 DNA is TGCAGCGTTCCCCGGGTAGCGGGGGCAGATACGCAGTATTTT.

The chain recombines TRBV5-1 with TRBJ2-7; 8 bases match TRBD2. Germline V gene lookup returns CDR1 SGHRS and CDR2 YFSETQ. The CDR3 length is 15 residues. V gave up 4 bases and J gave up 0 bases; unmatched junction bases: 6. CDR3 nucleotide sequence: TGCGCCAGCAGCACCTTAGCGGGAAGCTCCTACGAGCAGTACTTC. This encodes CASSTLAGSSYEQYF.

This clone was seen more than once but under ten times. The V call is TRBV11-2, the J call TRBJ2-2; no firm D call. The V end was cut by 4 bases, the J end by 6 bases, with 9 bases between. This CDR3 has 13 residues. Germline CDR1 reads SGHAT; CDR2 reads FQNNGV. CDR3 DNA sequence: TGTGCCAGCAGCTATAGGCCAGCCGGGGAGCTGTTTTTT. It is translated as CASSYRPAGELFF.

The chain is built from TRBV15 and TRBJ1-5; the match to TRBD1 covers 9 bases. The trim removed 1 base at V and 2 bases at J, leaving 6 bases unmatched. Germline V gene lookup returns CDR1 LNHNV and CDR2 YYDKDF (reference sequence). This CDR3 region has 17 residues. The CDR3 DNA reads as TGTGCCACCAGCAGAGGGGGGGACAGGGTGGGCAATCAGCCCCAGCATTTT. Translation gives CATSRGGDRVGNQPQHF. The full variable domain, completed using reference TRBV15 and TRBJ1-5, is DAMVIQNPRYQVTQFGKPVTLSCSQTLNHNVMYWYQQKSSQAPKLLFHYYDKDFNNEADTPDNFQSRRPNTSFCFLDIRSPGLGDTAMYLCATSRGGDRVGNQPQHFGDGTRLSIL.

The V call is TRBV5-1, the J call TRBJ2-7; D may be TRBD1 (6 bases). This CDR3 region has 13 residues. V dropped 0 bases and J dropped 5 bases, with 9 bases sitting between them. Germline V CDR1 and CDR2: SGHRS, YFSETQ. This CDR3 reads CASSLVTGHEQYF. In DNA form, the CDR3 reads TGCGCCAGCAGCTTGGTAACAGGGCACGAGCAGTACTTC.

The rearrangement joins TRBV19 to TRBJ2-3; the match to TRBD2 covers 11 bases. The CDR3 has 16 amino acids. The germline CDR1 and CDR2 sequences are LNHDA and SQIVND (reference sequence). The J segment lost 6 bases and the V segment lost 4 bases, leaving 9 bases of the junction unmatched. CDR3 sequence reads: CASSTLAGGLRDTQYF. As DNA, the CDR3 is TGTGCCAGTAGTACTCTAGCGGGGGGTCTTCGGGATACGCAGTATTTT.